These T cell receptor beta chains were read from a single sample in a study of OX40 agonist ivuxolimab in advanced cancers. The data were produced by immunoSEQ multiplex PCR, yet TCRdb's version contains in-frame clones alone and is incomplete. The repertoire holds about 100,000 clones, approximately 90% seen once, with about 0.49% in the top ten. The sample consisted of CD4+ or CD8+ T cells sorted from blood, taken in a trial of the OX40 agonist ivuxolimab. The receptor source for this set is an adult with an advanced solid tumor such as melanoma, head and neck, liver or kidney cancer. Both conserved end residues are part of each CDR3. The D gene is left open where the match is weak. Where a row states a size, it is once, few, many or the class of an expanded clone; other rows omit it.

>TRBD1|TRBJ1-4|TRBV19|-
TGTGCCAGTACCCGACGCGGGACAGGGAGGGTTAGGGAAAAACTGTTTTTT
CASTRRGTGRVREKLFF
>-|TRBJ2-7|TRBV28|-
TGTGCCAGCAGTTTAGAGGCTACCCTCTACGAGCAGTACTTC
CASSLEATLYEQYF
>TRBD2|TRBJ2-5|TRBV7-2|-
TGTGCCAGCGTGGGGACTAGCGGTCAAGAGACCCAGTACTTC
CASVGTSGQETQYF
>TRBD2|TRBJ2-3|TRBV7-9|-
TGTGCCAGCAGCTATGCTAGCGGGAGTCCTTCTCACACAGATACGCAGTATTTT
CASSYASGSPSHTDTQYF
>-|TRBJ1-3|TRBV9|-
TGTGCCAGCAGCGACAACCCCAGGACTGGTGCCATATATTTT
CASSDNPRTGAIYF
>TRBD2|TRBJ2-7|TRBV29-1|-
TGCAGCGTTGTGAAAGGACTAGCGGGAGGTTCCTACGAGCAGTACTTC
CSVVKGLAGGSYEQYF
>-|TRBJ2-1|TRBV6-1|few
TGTGCCAGCAGTTCCAGGAATAACTACAATGAGCAGTTCTTC
CASSSRNNYNEQFF
>TRBD2|TRBJ2-7|TRBV4-1|-
TGCGCCAGCAGCACTCGACTAGCGGGAGAAGCCGAGCAGTACTTC
CASSTRLAGEAEQYF
>TRBD1|TRBJ2-2|TRBV11-2|-
TGTGCCAGCAGCTTAGGCCCCGGACAGGGACTGGGGACCGGGGAGCTGTTTTTT
CASSLGPGQGLGTGELFF
>-|TRBJ2-7|TRBV10-3|-
TGTGCCATCAGTGTAACGGGAACCTACGAGCAGTACTTC
CAISVTGTYEQYF
>-|TRBJ1-4|TRBV9|-
TGTGCCAGCAGCGGGCGGGGGCGGCCTAATGAAAAACTGTTTTTT
CASSGRGRPNEKLFF
>-|TRBJ2-7|TRBV6-5|-
TGTGCCAGCAGACGAGACACCAGGGCCTACGAGCAGTACTTC
CASRRDTRAYEQYF
>TRBD1|TRBJ1-3|TRBV9|once
TGTGCCAGCAGCGGAAGACAGGGGGCGTTCGGAAACACCATATATTTT
CASSGRQGAFGNTIYF
>TRBD1|TRBJ2-7|TRBV7-2|once
TGTGCCAGCAGCTCAGCGGGACGGACAGGGGATCACGAGCAGTACTTC
CASSSAGRTGDHEQYF
>TRBD1|TRBJ1-4|TRBV27|-
TGTGCCAGCAGTGTCAACCGGGACAGGACAGAAAAACTGTTTTTT
CASSVNRDRTEKLFF
>TRBD1|TRBJ1-4|TRBV18|-
TGTGCCAGCTCACCACCCAGGACAGGAGTTGAAAAACTGTTTTTT
CASSPPRTGVEKLFF
>-|TRBJ1-2|TRBV28|once
TGTGCCAGCAGTTTATGGCAGAGTACCTATGGCTACACCTTC
CASSLWQSTYGYTF
>-|TRBJ1-4|TRBV19|-
TGTGCCAGTAGTGCCACGGTAGGGTCTAATGAAAAACTGTTTTTT
CASSATVGSNEKLFF
>TRBD2|TRBJ2-2|TRBV4-2|-
TGTGCCAGCAGCCAAGATCGGGCCCTAGCGGGAGCCGGGGAGCTGTTTTTT
CASSQDRALAGAGELFF